This T cell receptor (beta chain) was obtained from a study of shared clonotypes between healthy human individuals. In the study overall: Plates per donor: three CD4 naive, three CD4 memory, two CD8 naive, one CD8 memory. Study findings and constraints: Generation of non-shared clonotypes was less probable than generation of clonotypes shared by all four donors.

Cells designated naive CD8 were CD45RO-negative and were positively selected for CCR7, with terminally differentiated effector memory CD45RA+ cells excluded. Authors' analysis steps: Filtering differed since immunoSEQ provided only junctions, with no quality scores. Only in-frame clones appear in the TCRdb table, and some are missing; sequencing was by immunoSEQ multiplex PCR. V and J calls and clone size come straight from that table; D and trimming were deduced from the DNA. Altogether about 2 million clones are present, approximately 95% being singletons, with the ten largest covering 1.2%. CDR1 SQVTM and CDR2 ANQGSEA come from the germline V gene. The J segment lost 6 bases and the V segment lost 4 bases, leaving 5 bases of the junction unmatched. This CDR3 has 14 amino acids. This clone occurred once. What it binds is unknown.

This chain connects TRBV29-1 to TRBJ2-1; 11 nucleotides agree with TRBD2. The TCR was taken from a man younger than 35 in good health. The specimen sequenced was naive CD8+ T cells sorted from blood. As DNA, the CDR3 is TGCAGCGTTGTAGTAGCGGGGGGGATCAATGAGCAGTTCTTC. Its protein product is CSVVVAGGINEQFF.